Shown below are 29 T cell receptor beta chains from a single sample sequenced in a study of T cell responses to AZD1222 COVID-19 vaccine. The assay was immunoSEQ multiplex PCR, and TCRdb's table has in-frame clones only and misses some. The data hold 110,000 to 150,000 clones, with under 95% observed a single time. The specimen was peripheral blood, collected on day 0 of AZD1222 vaccination. These receptors originate from an adult in good health.

The V call is TRBV9, the J call TRBJ1-5; a possible D gene is TRBD1 (6 bases). This CDR3 has 14 amino acids. In germline, CDR1 is SGDLS, CDR2 YYNGEE. V shed 0 bases and J shed 6 bases, with 10 bases lying between them. The CDR3 coding sequence is TGTGCCAGCAGCGTAGGGGGAGGGGGTCAGCCCCAGCATTTT. This codes for CASSVGGGGQPQHF.

V is TRBV29-1 and J is TRBJ1-1; D unresolved. CDR1 SQVTM and CDR2 ANQGSEA come from the germline V gene. The CDR3 contains 13 residues. V lost 2 bases to trimming and J lost 0 bases, with 7 bases between them. The CDR3 region has the DNA TGCAGCGTTGAAACCAACATGAACACTGAAGCTTTCTTT. This encodes CSVETNMNTEAFF.

The chain links TRBV23-1 to TRBJ2-5; D remains unclear. TRBV23-1 is an ORF, with its function uncertain. The V gene lost 1 base and the J gene lost 0 bases, with 15 bases spanning the gap. There are 17 residues in the CDR3. CDR3 coding DNA: TGCGCCAGCAGTCAATTTTCTTCCTCTGGGTACCAAGAGACCCAGTACTTC. This gives the protein CASSQFSSSGYQETQYF.

The rearrangement links TRBV7-3 to TRBJ1-6; no firm D call. Germline assignment: CDR1 SGHTA and CDR2 FQGTGA. V was clipped by 5 bases and J by 9 bases, with 14 bases between them. This CDR3 has 14 residues. The CDR3 bases are TGTGCCAGCAGCCCCGGAACCTTGGGTTCACCCCTCCACTTT. This encodes CASSPGTLGSPLHF.

This clone was observed once. This chain joins TRBV4-1 and TRBJ1-6; the D gene is possibly TRBD1 (6 bases). The germline CDR1 and CDR2 sequences are MGHRA and YSYEKL. The germline V and J ends were trimmed by 3 bases and 6 bases, with 15 bases remaining between them. This CDR3 contains 16 residues. The CDR3 here is CASSQNDFRGNSPLHF. In DNA form, the CDR3 reads TGCGCCAGCAGCCAGAACGACTTCAGGGGTAATTCACCCCTCCACTTT.

Remarks on this clone: A junction boundary mismatches the germline segment, possibly from a read error. The CDR3 nucleotides read TGCAGCGCTACTAAGTCGGACGAGCAGTACTTC. Its protein is CSATKSDEQYF. V and J are TRBV20-1 and TRBJ2-7; D gene ambiguous. Germline V lookup: CDR1 DFQATT, CDR2 SNEGSKA (reference sequence). The CDR3 length is 11 residues.

This chain uses TRBV28 with TRBJ2-5; no clear D gene. V was pared by 3 bases and J by 5 bases, with 13 bases between. The CDR3 covers 14 residues. Germline CDR1 and CDR2: MDHEN and SYDVKM. For the CDR3, the DNA is TGTGCCAGCAGTTTGATACCTCTGAGGGAGACCCAGTACTTC. Encoded protein: CASSLIPLRETQYF.

This rearrangement joins TRBV12-3 or TRBV12-4 to TRBJ2-2, with 10 positions matching TRBD1. Trimming took 11 bases from V and 4 from J; bases not matched to a gene: 1. The CDR3 length is 12 residues. The CDR3 sequence: CAGQGVTGELFF. CDR3 in DNA: TGTGCCGGACAGGGGGTCACCGGGGAGCTGTTTTTT.

The chain combines TRBV12-3 or TRBV12-4 with TRBJ1-6; D is unclear. Trimming took off 1 base at V and 10 bases at J, with 2 bases between the two ends. CDR3 size: 11 residues. Here the CDR3 DNA reads TGTGCCAGCAGTTTAGAGTCACCCCTCCACTTT. Its protein product is CASSLESPLHF.

The chain combines TRBV5-4 with TRBJ2-7; no reliable D call. The CDR3 is 14 residues long. Germline V CDR1 and CDR2: SGHNT, YYREEE (reference sequence). V dropped 6 bases and J dropped 2 bases, with 15 bases sitting between them. The CDR3 DNA reads as TGTGCCAGCAACAACCCCTCCCCCCCCTACGAGCAGTACTTC. It is translated as CASNNPSPPYEQYF.

The sample holds many counts of this clone. The rearrangement joins TRBV4-2 to TRBJ1-2; 8 bases fit TRBD1. The length of the CDR3 is 14 residues. V dropped 1 base and J dropped 7; count of bases not matched to a gene: 5. Germline lookup yields CDR1 LGHNA and CDR2 YNFKEQ. The CDR3, as DNA: TGTGCCAGCAGCCAAGTCCAGGGGGCCTCTGGCTACACCTTC. It yields the protein CASSQVQGASGYTF.

CDR3 coding DNA: TGTGCCAGCAGCAAAGGCGGGAGAGGGGGCAGGGGAAATTCACCCCTCCACTTT. Its translation: CASSKGGRGGRGNSPLHF. The chain uses TRBV21-1 and TRBJ1-6. TRBV21-1 is given as a pseudogene. CDR3 length: 18 amino acids.

The chain combines TRBV9 with TRBJ1-1; tentative D call: TRBD1 (6 bases). This CDR3 has 14 residues. V was shortened by 2 bases and J by 1 base, with 9 bases between the two germline ends. Per germline, CDR1 SGDLS and CDR2 YYNGEE. CDR3 DNA: TGTGCCAGCAGCGTCCGGGGACAGAACACTGAAGCTTTCTTT. It encodes CASSVRGQNTEAFF.

CDR3 sequence: CASRWGTASGQETQYF. For the CDR3, the DNA is TGTGCCAGCCGGTGGGGTACGGCTAGCGGCCAAGAGACCCAGTACTTC. This chain connects TRBV3-1 (or the pseudogene TRBV3-2) to TRBJ2-5; the match to TRBD2 covers 7 bases. Germline trimming cut 8 bases from V and 1 base from J; bases unmatched to any gene: 13. The CDR3 has 16 residues. CDR1 is LGHDT, CDR2 YNNKEL, per germline (reference sequence).

V gene TRBV2 combines with J gene TRBJ2-3, with 15 bases aligning to TRBD2. CDR1 is SNHLY and CDR2 is FYNNEI in the germline V gene. The CDR3 sequence is 15 residues long. V lost 8 bases and J lost 5; bases outside the gene matches: 5. Written as DNA, the CDR3 is TGTGCCAGCTCGGGACTAGCGGGAGGTAAAGATACGCAGTATTTT. Translating gives CASSGLAGGKDTQYF.

This rearrangement joins TRBV9 to TRBJ1-6; D not resolved. Germline values: CDR1 SGDLS, CDR2 YYNGEE. V shed 7 bases and J shed 10 bases, with 12 bases lying between them. The CDR3 spans 12 residues. The CDR3 sequence is CASSRFGSPLHF. The CDR3 coding sequence is TGTGCCAGCTCGCGTTTCGGATCACCCCTCCACTTT.

This clone was observed a few times. V and J are TRBV27 and TRBJ1-1; no definite D call. CDR1 and CDR2 from the germline V gene are MNHEY and SMNVEV (reference sequence). The CDR3 is 14 amino acids. The germline V and J ends were trimmed by 4 bases and 6 bases, with 15 bases remaining between them. CDR3 in amino acids: CASSSFRMRAEAFF. The CDR3 DNA reads TGTGCCAGCAGTTCGTTTCGTATGAGGGCTGAAGCTTTCTTT.

The V gene is TRBV4-2, the J gene TRBJ2-3; 12 nucleotides line up with TRBD2. Germline CDR1 reads LGHNA; CDR2 reads YNFKEQ. V dropped 5 bases and J dropped 9; count of bases not matched to a gene: 6. This CDR3 spans 14 amino acids. The CDR3 loop is CASSTRLAGDTQYF. CDR3 DNA: TGTGCCAGCAGCACCAGACTAGCGGGGGACACGCAGTATTTT.

The rearrangement uses TRBV28 and TRBJ1-1, with 12 positions matching TRBD1. Germline V CDR1 and CDR2: MDHEN, SYDVKM. This CDR3 has 15 amino acids. The junction had 6 bases not matched to a gene; V was cut back by 4 bases and J by 6 bases. The CDR3 here is CASSSPGQGASEAFF. CDR3 DNA: TGTGCCAGCAGTTCTCCGGGACAGGGGGCATCTGAAGCTTTCTTT.

V and J are TRBV11-2 and TRBJ1-6; D ambiguous. Germline CDR1 reads SGHAT; CDR2 reads FQNNGV. The CDR3 is 17 residues long. The V and J ends lost 3 bases and 2 bases respectively, with 14 bases between them. The CDR3 here is CASSFGRGRAYNSPLHF. CDR3 DNA: TGTGCCAGCAGCTTTGGGCGGGGTAGGGCCTATAATTCACCCCTCCACTTT.

The chain uses TRBV9 and TRBJ1-1; D gene ambiguous. Germline values: CDR1 SGDLS, CDR2 YYNGEE. The CDR3 is made up of 12 amino acids. Trimming took off 4 bases at V and 2 bases at J, with 6 bases between the two ends. The CDR3 reads CASSPRNTEAFF. Written as DNA, the CDR3 is TGTGCCAGCAGCCCCCGCAACACTGAAGCTTTCTTT.

The chain couples TRBV7-2 to TRBJ1-2; possible D gene TRBD1, 6 bases. In germline, CDR1 is SGHTA, CDR2 FQGNSA. The CDR3 extends over 14 amino acids. Trimming cost V 5 bases and J 4 bases, with 14 bases left between them. The CDR3 nucleotides read TGTGCCAGCAGCCCCCGGGGGCGCTTCTATGGCTACACCTTC. Translation: CASSPRGRFYGYTF.

This chain connects TRBV5-6 to TRBJ2-1, with D perhaps assigned TRBD1 or TRBD2 (6 bases each). Germline CDR1 and CDR2: SGHDT and YYEEEE. The length of the CDR3 is 14 residues. V lost 8 bases and J lost 0, with 12 bases in between. The CDR3 loop reads CASAGGPSYNEQFF. The CDR3 region has the DNA TGTGCCAGTGCCGGGGGCCCCTCCTACAATGAGCAGTTCTTC. Full variable domain (rest looked up from reference TRBV5-6 and TRBJ2-1): DAGVTQSPTHLIKTRGQQVTLRCSPKSGHDTVSWYQQALGQGPQFIFQYYEEEERQRGNFPDRFSGHQFPNYSSELNVNALLLGDSALYLCASAGGPSYNEQFFGPGTRLTVL.

This sequence joins TRBV2 and TRBJ2-1; 9 nucleotides match TRBD2. J gave up 9 bases and V 6 bases, and 12 bases lay outside the gene matches. The germline gives CDR1 SNHLY, CDR2 FYNNEI. The CDR3 consists of 15 residues. The CDR3 DNA follows: TGTGCCAGCAGGCCCGGACTAGCGTTCTCTAGTGAGCAGTTCTTC. This gives the protein CASRPGLAFSSEQFF.

V and J are TRBV7-3 and TRBJ2-3, with 9 bases that match TRBD2. Germline V gene sequence: CDR1 SGHTA, CDR2 FQGTGA. J gave up 1 base and V 4 bases, and 6 bases lay outside the gene matches. The CDR3 sequence is 16 residues long. CDR3 sequence reads: CASSSPTSGGTDTQYF. The CDR3, as DNA: TGTGCCAGCAGCTCCCCGACTAGCGGAGGCACAGATACGCAGTATTTT.

This clone has a handful of counts. The chain employs TRBV5-1 and TRBJ2-2, with D uncertain. The germline gives CDR1 SGHRS, CDR2 YFSETQ. V lost 0 bases and J lost 3, with 9 bases in between. The CDR3 runs 15 residues. The DNA for the CDR3 is TGCGCCAGCAGCTTGGACAGCTTCTACACCGGGGAGCTGTTTTTT. Translated, it gives CASSLDSFYTGELFF.

This chain joins TRBV7-2 and TRBJ1-1, with 10 bases aligning to TRBD1. CDR3 length: 16 residues. Germline V gene lookup returns CDR1 SGHTA and CDR2 FQGNSA. V trimming: 5 bases; J trimming: 1 base; junction bases outside the gene matches: 7. The CDR3 sequence is CASSRDRGGWNTEAFF. The DNA for the CDR3 is TGTGCCAGCAGCCGGGACAGGGGAGGGTGGAACACTGAAGCTTTCTTT.

In DNA, the CDR3 is TGTGCCAGCAGCCAAGATCGTGCGAGGGTCCCCTACAATGAGCAGTTCTTC. Its translation is CASSQDRARVPYNEQFF. This chain joins TRBV4-2 and TRBJ2-1; tentatively, D is TRBD2 (5 bases). CDR3 length: 17 amino acids. The germline gives CDR1 LGHNA, CDR2 YNFKEQ. Trimming shortened V by 0 bases and J by 2 bases, and 14 bases separated the two germline ends.

The gene calls are TRBV28 and TRBJ1-1; D uncertain. This CDR3 is 13 amino acids long. V was cut by 8 bases and J by 1 base, with 11 bases left in between. Germline V lookup: CDR1 MDHEN, CDR2 SYDVKM. The DNA for the CDR3 is TGTGCCAGCCGTGACGGAACGAACACTGAAGCTTTCTTT. Translating it yields CASRDGTNTEAFF. Together with reference TRBV28 and TRBJ1-1, the CDR3 gives the full variable domain: DVKVTQSSRYLVKRTGEKVFLECVQDMDHENMFWYRQDPGLGLRLIYFSYDVKMKEKGDIPEGYSVSREKKERFSLILESASTNQTSMYLCASRDGTNTEAFFGQGTRLTVV.